The source of this TCR beta chain is a study of ipilimumab plus nivolumab after autologous stem cell transplantation. Study overall: Typical patient got roughly 5 ipilimumab doses and seven to nine nivolumab doses (median). Overall study results and limits: TCR repertoire, Treg phenotype and gut microbiota reportedly support more study of this approach.

On this clone itself: The antigen is undetermined.

Trimming took 4 bases from V and 0 from J, leaving 13 bases between them. CDR1 is SGHRS, CDR2 YFSETQ, per germline. This CDR3 region has 16 residues. Checkpoint therapy with ipilimumab 1 mg/kg began 14 to 28 days after transplant. Patients received nivolumab 3 mg/kg at weeks 1, 4, 7, 10, then fortnightly to week 26. Assay used: immunoSEQ multiplex PCR; TCRdb lists only in-frame clones, some missing. The sample has 77,000 or so clones, 83% seen once. The TCR sequence derives from a male donor with diffuse large B-cell lymphoma. The rearrangement links TRBV5-1 to TRBJ1-4; D uncertain. The specimen was PBMCs, collected in a trial of ipilimumab plus nivolumab as post-transplant consolidation. The CDR3 coding sequence is TGCGCCAGCAGCGATCGGTCACCTGCAACTAATGAAAAACTGTTTTTT. This translates into CASSDRSPATNEKLFF.